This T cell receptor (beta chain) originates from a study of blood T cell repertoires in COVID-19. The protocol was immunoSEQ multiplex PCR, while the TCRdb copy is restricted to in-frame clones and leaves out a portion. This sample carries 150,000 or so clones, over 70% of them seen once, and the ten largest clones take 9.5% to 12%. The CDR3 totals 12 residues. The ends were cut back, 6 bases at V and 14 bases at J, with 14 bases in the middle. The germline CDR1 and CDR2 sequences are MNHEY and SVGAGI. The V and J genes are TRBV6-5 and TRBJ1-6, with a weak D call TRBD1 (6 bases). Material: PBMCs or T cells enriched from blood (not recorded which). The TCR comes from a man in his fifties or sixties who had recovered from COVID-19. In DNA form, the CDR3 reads TGTGCCAGCAGCCAGGGGCCTTGGGCCCTCCACTTT. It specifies CASSQGPWALHF.